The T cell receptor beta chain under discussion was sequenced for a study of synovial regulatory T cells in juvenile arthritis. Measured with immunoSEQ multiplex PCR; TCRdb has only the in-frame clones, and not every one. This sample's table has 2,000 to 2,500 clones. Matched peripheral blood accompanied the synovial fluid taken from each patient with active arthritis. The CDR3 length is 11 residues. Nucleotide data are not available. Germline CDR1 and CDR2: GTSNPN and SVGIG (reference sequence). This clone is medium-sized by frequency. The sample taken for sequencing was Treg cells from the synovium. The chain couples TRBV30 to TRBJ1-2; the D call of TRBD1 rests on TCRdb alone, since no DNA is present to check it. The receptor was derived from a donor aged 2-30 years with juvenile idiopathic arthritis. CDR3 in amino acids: CAWGQNYGYTF.